A single sample is the source of the 24 T cell receptor beta chains below, sequenced in a study of beta chain features in type 1 diabetes. General observations from the study: Patients with Type 1 diabetes showed moderately but significantly shorter TCRB CDR3s in all four CD4+ subsets.

These receptors lack a known antigen. As every portion of the isolated RNA was reverse transcribed, the sequencing read expressed TCRB transcripts. Libraries were prepared by immunoSEQ multiplex PCR; TCRdb keeps only in-frame clonotypes and omits some of them. The sample contains some 160,000 clones, around 9% of which appear only once. The sequencing input was central memory CD4+ T cells from blood. Receptors were obtained from a woman aged 25 to 39 with type 1 diabetes.

The V call is TRBV4-2, the J call TRBJ2-1; 16 bases match TRBD2. The CDR3 extends over 17 amino acids. With V trimmed by 4 bases and J by 9 bases, 9 bases remained unmatched. Germline V gene lookup returns CDR1 LGHNA and CDR2 YNFKEQ. Here the CDR3 DNA reads TGTGCCAGCAGCCCCCCCGGGACTAGCGGGAGGGCCGGTGAGCAGTTCTTC. Protein sequence: CASSPPGTSGRAGEQFF.

This clone appeared a few times. The chain has TRBV6-1 and TRBJ1-1; no firm D call. V dropped 4 bases and J dropped 3 bases, with 3 bases sitting between them. The CDR3 has 11 amino acids. Per the germline V gene, CDR1 is MNHNS and CDR2 is SASEGT. The CDR3 region is CASSVDTEAFF. Here the CDR3 DNA reads TGTGCCAGCAGTGTCGACACTGAAGCTTTCTTT.

The V and J genes are TRBV2 and TRBJ2-7, with D perhaps matching TRBD2 (6 bases). In germline, CDR1 is SNHLY, CDR2 FYNNEI. Trimming stripped 6 bases from V and 0 bases from J, with 12 bases between. CDR3 length: 14 residues. CDR3 region: CASRDRDFSYEQYF. In DNA form, the CDR3 reads TGTGCCAGCAGGGACCGGGACTTCTCCTACGAGCAGTACTTC.

The chain uses TRBV7-3 and TRBJ2-3; weak D call: TRBD2 (5 bases). Trimming pared 0 bases from V and 3 bases from J, leaving 10 bases between. The CDR3 consists of 15 residues. Germline values: CDR1 SGHTA, CDR2 FQGTGA. CDR3 sequence reads: CASSLTAGETDTQYF. As DNA, the CDR3 is TGTGCCAGCAGCTTAACGGCCGGGGAAACAGATACGCAGTATTTT.

This clone was found a few times. V gene TRBV7-8 combines with J gene TRBJ2-7, with 11 bases that match TRBD2. The CDR3 has 16 amino acids. Trimming removed 5 bases from V and 2 bases from J; junction bases left unmatched: 8. Germline assignment: CDR1 SGHVS and CDR2 FQNEAQ. The CDR3, as DNA: TGTGCCAGCAGCCTATTGGTAGCGGGAGGGCCCTACGAGCAGTACTTC. Its protein is CASSLLVAGGPYEQYF.

This clone occurred a few times. This chain joins TRBV11-2 and TRBJ2-3; D uncertain. Germline V CDR1 and CDR2: SGHAT, FQNNGV. This CDR3 is 15 amino acids long. Trimming pared 1 base from V and 1 base from J, leaving 9 bases between. The CDR3 reads CASSLVGSGTDTQYF. The CDR3 region has the DNA TGTGCCAGCAGCTTAGTCGGGTCCGGCACAGATACGCAGTATTTT.

CDR3 coding DNA: TGTGCCGGCCCACTAGGGGGAGGGCGGTCCGGGGAGCTGTTTTTT. Amino acid sequence: CAGPLGGGRSGELFF. The chain has TRBV30 and TRBJ2-2, with D perhaps TRBD2 (7 bases). This CDR3 region has 15 residues. Germline V CDR1 and CDR2: GTSNPN, SVGIG (reference sequence). Trimming stripped 8 bases from V and 6 bases from J, with 22 bases between.

There are a few counts of this clone. The rearrangement joins TRBV27 to TRBJ2-2; D is possibly TRBD1 (5 bases). This CDR3 region has 16 residues. Germline values: CDR1 MNHEY, CDR2 SMNVEV (reference sequence). Deletions cut 5 bases from V and 6 bases from J, with 19 bases between. The CDR3 spells CASSPTYSQVAGELFF. CDR3 sequence (DNA): TGTGCCAGCAGTCCCACCTACTCACAGGTGGCCGGGGAGCTGTTTTTT.

This clone was seen at least ten times. The chain recombines TRBV19 with TRBJ2-5; the D gene is possibly TRBD2 (5 bases). CDR1 is LNHDA, CDR2 SQIVND, per germline (reference sequence). V dropped 4 bases and J dropped 9 bases, with 9 bases sitting between them. This CDR3 has 11 residues. Here the CDR3 DNA reads TGTGCCAGTAGTACGTCGAGGGCCCAGTACTTC. This codes for CASSTSRAQYF.

The chain couples TRBV28 to TRBJ2-7; TRBD1 aligns across 7 bases. The CDR3 is 16 residues long. Trimming took 1 base from V and 2 from J; bases not matched to a gene: 8. Germline V gene sequence: CDR1 MDHEN, CDR2 SYDVKM. The CDR3 DNA follows: TGTGCCAGCAGTTTATATTACAGGGGCCTACCCTACGAGCAGTACTTC. It codes for CASSLYYRGLPYEQYF.

The chain is built from TRBV9 and TRBJ1-5; TRBD1 matches 10 bases. The CDR3 is 14 amino acids. Germline assignment: CDR1 SGDLS and CDR2 YYNGEE. V was pared by 3 bases and J by 7 bases, with 4 bases of the junction left unmatched. CDR3 in DNA: TGTGCCAGCAGCGCCCGGGACAGGGGCCAGCCCCAGCATTTT. This codes for CASSARDRGQPQHF.

This clone was seen a handful of times. This chain links TRBV6-1 with TRBJ2-7; the match to TRBD2 covers 12 bases. With 4 bases clipped from V and 4 bases from J, the junction kept 2 bases outside the gene matches. In germline, CDR1 is MNHNS, CDR2 SASEGT. This CDR3 has 14 residues. The CDR3 coding sequence is TGTGCCAGCAGTGGGACTAGCGGGACTTACGAGCAGTACTTC. Translated, it gives CASSGTSGTYEQYF.

This chain links TRBV6-6 with TRBJ1-5; 8 nucleotides line up with TRBD1. V lost 4 bases, J lost 2 bases, and 7 bases stayed unmatched. Germline V lookup: CDR1 MNHNY, CDR2 SVGAGI (reference sequence). The CDR3 extends over 16 amino acids. The CDR3 reads CASSWDRISGNQPQHF. As DNA, the CDR3 is TGTGCCAGCAGTTGGGACAGGATAAGTGGCAATCAGCCCCAGCATTTT.

This chain joins TRBV2 and TRBJ2-1; perhaps TRBD2 as D (5 bases). CDR1 SNHLY and CDR2 FYNNEI come from the germline V gene. The V end lost 7 bases, the J end lost 9 bases, and 16 bases lay between the germline ends. The CDR3 is 13 amino acids. CDR3 sequence reads: CASNPDGEGEQFF. The CDR3 region has the DNA TGTGCCAGCAATCCTGACGGAGAGGGTGAGCAGTTCTTC. Looking up the rest from reference TRBV2 and TRBJ2-1 gives the full variable domain: EPEVTQTPSHQVTQMGQEVILRCVPISNHLYFYWYRQILGQKVEFLVSFYNNEISEKSEIFDDQFSVERPDGSNFTLKIRSTKLEDSAMYFCASNPDGEGEQFFGPGTRLTVL.

This clone occurred a few times. The chain is built from TRBV19 and TRBJ1-1; D unresolved. Germline CDR1 and CDR2: LNHDA and SQIVND (reference sequence). CDR3 length: 16 residues. V was shortened by 3 bases and J by 0 bases, with 14 bases between the two germline ends. CDR3 sequence (DNA): TGTGCCAGTAGTATGGGCGGGCGGATAATGAACACTGAAGCTTTCTTT. Its translation is CASSMGGRIMNTEAFF.

J is TRBJ1-1 and V is TRBV29-1, with a weak D call TRBD1 (5 bases). V was cut by 8 bases and J by 1 base, with 11 bases left in between. The CDR3 length is 12 residues. Germline CDR1 SQVTM, CDR2 ANQGSEA. The CDR3 sequence: CSPGGTNTEAFF. The CDR3 DNA sequence: TGCAGCCCTGGCGGGACGAACACTGAAGCTTTCTTT.

The chain combines TRBV10-1 with TRBJ1-4; 7 bases are a match to TRBD1. This CDR3 is built from 13 residues. The J segment lost 6 bases and the V segment lost 4 bases, leaving 2 bases of the junction unmatched. Germline loops: CDR1 WNHNN, CDR2 SYGVQD (reference sequence). This CDR3 reads CASSGTGDEKLFF. The CDR3 nucleotides read TGCGCCAGCAGTGGGACAGGAGATGAAAAACTGTTTTTT.

The chain links TRBV29-1 to TRBJ2-3; perhaps TRBD2 as D (5 bases). The ends were cut back, 2 bases at V and 0 bases at J, with 9 bases in the middle. Germline CDR1 is SQVTM and CDR2 is ANQGSEA. CDR3 length: 14 residues. The CDR3: CSVERGPSTDTQYF. The DNA for the CDR3 is TGCAGCGTTGAACGCGGGCCGAGCACAGATACGCAGTATTTT.

This clone has more than one count but fewer than ten. This chain links TRBV5-4 with TRBJ1-1; a possible D gene is TRBD1 (5 bases). V was trimmed by 0 bases and J by 1 base, leaving 10 bases between them. This CDR3 region has 15 residues. Germline V gives CDR1 SGHNT, CDR2 YYREEE (reference sequence). DNA of the CDR3: TGTGCCAGCAGCTTGGCCAGGGAAGCGAACACTGAAGCTTTCTTT. The encoded protein is CASSLAREANTEAFF.

This clone occurred many times. The chain employs TRBV7-2 and TRBJ2-7; 7 bases are a match to TRBD2. CDR1 is SGHTA and CDR2 is FQGNSA in the germline V gene. V gave up 5 bases and J gave up 7 bases; unmatched junction bases: 14. The CDR3 spans 15 residues. CDR3 in amino acids: CASSQQGAGAREQYF. The CDR3 coding sequence is TGTGCCAGCAGCCAACAAGGTGCGGGAGCGAGGGAGCAGTACTTC.

This sequence joins TRBV5-1 and TRBJ1-3; no clear D. CDR3 length equals 17 residues. Deletions cut 4 bases from V and 0 bases from J, with 17 bases between. Germline V gene lookup returns CDR1 SGHRS and CDR2 YFSETQ. The CDR3, as DNA: TGCGCCAGCAGCCCGGGTCTACCCCTTGACTCTGGAAACACCATATATTTT. Translated, it gives CASSPGLPLDSGNTIYF.

The chain recombines TRBV5-6 with TRBJ1-1, with TRBD1 identical over 7 bases. J gave up 3 bases and V 4 bases, and 3 bases lay outside the gene matches. There are 13 residues in the CDR3. Germline values: CDR1 SGHDT, CDR2 YYEEEE. CDR3 loop: CASSRTGDTEAFF. DNA of the CDR3: TGTGCCAGCAGCCGAACAGGGGACACTGAAGCTTTCTTT.

The chain is built from TRBV29-1 and TRBJ1-5; TRBD1 matches 10 bases. The CDR3 loop spans 17 amino acids. V lost 5 bases, J lost 1 base, and 11 bases stayed unmatched. CDR1 is SQVTM and CDR2 is ANQGSEA in the germline V gene. The CDR3 DNA follows: TGCAGCGTTTCCGAGACAGGGGGCCGATCGAGCAATCAGCCCCAGCATTTT. Its translation: CSVSETGGRSSNQPQHF.

This clone was detected a few times. The J gene is TRBJ2-1, the V gene TRBV19, with TRBD2 identical over 10 bases. Trimming removed 8 bases from V and 7 bases from J; junction bases left unmatched: 5. Germline V gives CDR1 LNHDA, CDR2 SQIVND (reference sequence). This CDR3 has 13 amino acids. This CDR3 is CASSTSGINEQFF. CDR3 DNA: TGTGCCAGTTCAACTAGCGGGATAAATGAGCAGTTCTTC. Based on the CDR3 plus reference TRBV19 and TRBJ2-1, the full variable domain is DGGITQSPKYLFRKEGQNVTLSCEQNLNHDAMYWYRQDPGQGLRLIYYSQIVNDFQKGDIAEGYSVSREKKESFPLTVTSAQKNPTAFYLCASSTSGINEQFFGPGTRLTVL.